Listed below are T cell receptor beta chains from one sample, sequenced in a study of monozygotic twins with inflammatory bowel disease. TCRdb processed the 5' RACE reads again and assigns one entry to each CDR3 protein, with no DNA. The sample table includes a few hundred thousand distinct CDR3 sequences. The sample was blood. The receptors stem from a human donor with ulcerative colitis or Crohn's disease, or a healthy co-twin of an affected twin (not recorded which). CDR3s include the opening cysteine and the closing phenylalanine or tryptophan. Fields, in order: V gene, J gene, CDR3 protein.

TRBV7-2	TRBJ2-5	CASSLLRAVYQETQYF
TRBV9	TRBJ1-5	CASSVGDNQPQHF
TRBV5-1	TRBJ2-1	CASSLGPGRDGTYNEQFF
TRBV27	TRBJ1-5	CASSPQAFSNQPQHF
TRBV12-3/TRBV12-4	TRBJ2-7	CASSLRSLAPYEQYF
TRBV4-1	TRBJ1-5	CASSPFVGQPQHF
TRBV4-1	TRBJ2-2	CASSQGITGELFF
TRBV5-1	TRBJ2-7	CASSRDSPRLYEQYF
TRBV20-1	TRBJ2-1	CSATPGSYNEQFF
TRBV3-1	TRBJ1-2	CASSQNTGHDGYTF
TRBV6-2/TRBV6-3	TRBJ2-3	CASSYWGADTQYF
TRBV28	TRBJ2-7	CASTPRQSYEQYF
TRBV4-2	TRBJ2-6	CASSQDAIGLVLTF
TRBV4-3	TRBJ2-3	CASSQEGGRGLEDTQYF
TRBV3-1	TRBJ1-1	CASSQDGTDTEAFF
TRBV5-1	TRBJ1-1	CASSLAHRRNTEAFF